This T cell receptor beta chain was retrieved from a study of identical twins. TCRdb reanalysed the 5' RACE reads using MiXCR and keeps one entry per CDR3 protein. Here the sample spans roughly 750,000 distinct CDR3 sequences, about 20% being singletons. The CDR3 contains 15 residues. V shed 1 base and J 5 bases; nucleotides not matched to a gene: 5. Looked up from germline, CDR1 is SGHTA and CDR2 is FQGNSA. These records were also assigned to another study, of T cells expressing NK-cell markers. That paper notes: Sequencing covered eight donors, seven HCMV-seropositive and one seronegative. A few donors likewise had their CD3+CD56-NKG2C+ fraction led by these clonotypes.

The chain combines TRBV7-2 with TRBJ2-1, with TRBD1 identical over 7 bases. This receptor was taken from a woman between 18 and 30 years old in good health. What was sequenced was PBMCs. The CDR3 is CASSLGQGVNNEQFF. The CDR3 region has the DNA TGTGCCAGCAGCTTAGGGCAGGGGGTAAACAATGAGCAGTTCTTC.